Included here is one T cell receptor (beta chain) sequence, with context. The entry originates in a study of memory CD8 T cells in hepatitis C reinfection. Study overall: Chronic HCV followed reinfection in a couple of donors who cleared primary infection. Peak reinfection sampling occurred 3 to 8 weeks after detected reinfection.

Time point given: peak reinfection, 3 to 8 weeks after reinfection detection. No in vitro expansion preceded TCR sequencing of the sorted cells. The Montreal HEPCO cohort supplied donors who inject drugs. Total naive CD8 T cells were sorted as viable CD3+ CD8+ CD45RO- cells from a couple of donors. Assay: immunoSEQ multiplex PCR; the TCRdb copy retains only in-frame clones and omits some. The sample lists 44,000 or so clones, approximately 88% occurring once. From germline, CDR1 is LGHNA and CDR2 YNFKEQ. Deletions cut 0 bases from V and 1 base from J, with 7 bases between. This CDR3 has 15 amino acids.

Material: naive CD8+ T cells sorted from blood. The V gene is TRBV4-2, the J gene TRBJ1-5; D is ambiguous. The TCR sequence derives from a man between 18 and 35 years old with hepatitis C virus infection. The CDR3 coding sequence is TGTGCCAGCAGCCAAGAGGCAGAAAGCAATCAGCCCCAGCATTTT. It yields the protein CASSQEAESNQPQHF.